The rows below give T cell receptor beta chains drawn from one sample of a study of blood T cell repertoires in COVID-19. Data came from immunoSEQ multiplex PCR; TCRdb stores just in-frame clones and leaves some out. The table lists around 420,000 clones, nearly 90% of them singletons. The sequencing input was PBMCs or T cells enriched from blood (not recorded which). The receptors derive from a woman between 40 and 50 years old with acute COVID-19. Both conserved end residues are trimmed from each CDR3.

v_call	j_call	cdr3_aa
TRBV27	TRBJ1-6	ASSSPGAYSPLH
TRBV30	TRBJ2-7	AWTWGENYEQY
TRBV5-5	TRBJ1-5	ASSLVSGANQPQH
TRBV6-2/TRBV6-3	TRBJ2-5	ASSYVVGETQY
TRBV3-1/TRBV3-2	TRBJ1-1	ASTSNTEAF
TRBV5-1	TRBJ2-7	ASRGTAYYEQY
TRBV18	TRBJ2-5	ASSLYQETQY
TRBV9	TRBJ2-2	ASSVYAFNTGELF
TRBV18	TRBJ2-1	ASSLGQQEQF
TRBV7-2	TRBJ2-5	ASSPWTSGGARETQY
TRBV29-1	TRBJ1-1	SVEQIGGTEAF
TRBV24-1	TRBJ2-1	ATSDTLSSNEQF